This T cell receptor (beta chain) was found in a study of blood T cell repertoires in COVID-19. Generated by immunoSEQ multiplex PCR, the TCRdb table keeps only in-frame clones and is missing some. Counted here are 250,000 to 350,000 clones, roughly nine tenths occurring once; the ten biggest clones make up approximately 2.2%. V was trimmed by 6 bases and J by 5 bases, leaving 16 bases between them. Germline V gives CDR1 KGHSH, CDR2 LQKENI. This CDR3 contains 15 residues. The source is a man aged 18 to 35 with active or convalescent COVID-19. V usage is TRBV18 and J usage is TRBJ1-4; weak D call: TRBD1 (5 bases). The specimen sequenced was peripheral blood. CDR3 sequence reads: CASSGGMAGNEKLFF. CDR3 sequence (DNA): TGTGCCAGCTCCGGGGGAATGGCCGGCAATGAAAAACTGTTTTTT.